A selection of T cell receptor beta chains follows, all from one sample in a study of T cells in Graves' hyperthyroidism and ophthalmopathy. TCRdb called the multiplex PCR reads again in MiXCR, with one record for every CDR3 protein. This table has around 350,000 distinct CDR3 sequences, about a sixth appearing once. The specimen sequenced was blood. These receptors were taken from a woman aged 18-29 years with Graves' hyperthyroidism that later progressed to Graves' ophthalmopathy. CDR3s include the opening cysteine and the closing phenylalanine or tryptophan. D genes are given only for firm matches. Size tells how often a clone was seen (once, few, many) or the class of an expanded clone, and some rows leave it out.

D	V	J	size	DNA	CDR3
.	TRBV28	TRBJ1-2	many	TGTGCCAGCAGTTTATCGGCGGACAGAGAGGACTATGGCTACACCTTC	CASSLSADREDYGYTF
.	TRBV4-1	TRBJ1-6	.	TGCGCCAGCAGCCAATTGGAGTCACCCCTTAGTTCACCCCTCCACTTT	CASSQLESPLSSPLHF
TRBD2	TRBV5-1	TRBJ2-5	few	TGCGCCAGCAGCGTAGCGGGTTCCCAAGAGACCCAGTACTTC	CASSVAGSQETQYF
.	TRBV20-1	TRBJ1-1	many	TGCAGTGCTAGAGATGTCGTCCAGGGCGAGGGCACTGAAGCTTTCTTT	CSARDVVQGEGTEAFF
TRBD2	TRBV7-9	TRBJ2-7	.	TGTGCCAGCAGCGGTAGCGGGGCACCCTACGAGCAGTACTTC	CASSGSGAPYEQYF
TRBD1	TRBV20-1	TRBJ1-6	few	TGCAGTGCTAGAGGGACAGGGGGATATTCACCCCTCCACTTT	CSARGTGGYSPLHF
TRBD1	TRBV6-1	TRBJ1-1	.	TGTGCCAGCAGCCGACAGGGGGCCGACACTGAAGCTTTCTTT	CASSRQGADTEAFF
.	TRBV4-2	TRBJ2-6	.	TGTGCCAGCAGCCAAACAGGGAGTGGGGCCAACGTCCTGACTTTC	CASSQTGSGANVLTF
.	TRBV9	TRBJ2-2	.	TGTGCCAGCAGCGTAGTTCCCGATCCCTACACCGGGGAGCTGTTTTTT	CASSVVPDPYTGELFF
.	TRBV7-9	TRBJ2-6	few	TGTGCCAGCAGCTTAGTGGGGGGGCCAGGGGCCAACGTCCTGACTTTC	CASSLVGGPGANVLTF
.	TRBV6-2/TRBV6-3	TRBJ2-5	many	TGTGCCAGCATGCGACTGCACCTTCAAGAGACCCAGTACTTC	CASMRLHLQETQYF
.	TRBV18	TRBJ1-3	many	TGTGCCAGCTCACCTCAGTTGGGGGCGTCTGGAAACACCATATATTTT	CASSPQLGASGNTIYF
.	TRBV28	TRBJ1-1	many	TGTGCCAGCAGTCTACCACGGATTATGAACACTGAAGCTTTCTTT	CASSLPRIMNTEAFF